Listed here is a single T cell receptor (beta chain). The target antigen is unknown. This record comes from a study of cytomegalovirus exposure and HLA in healthy donors. Findings and caveats of the study: The only immune exposure information that was available was CMV serostatus. Researchers reported in a later analysis that a missense DCLRE1C variant was tied to TCR beta V- and J-gene trimming.

PCR involved 60 Vbeta and 13 Jbeta primers. Profiled with immunoSEQ multiplex PCR; TCRdb holds only in-frame clones, not every one. The sample includes fewer than 200,000 clones, roughly 78% of them seen just once. This TCR derives from a middle-aged woman in good health and CMV-seronegative. The sequencing sample was made of PBMCs.

In nucleotides, the CDR3 is TGTGCCAGCAGTACACAAGACACTGAAGCTTTCTTT. This sequence encodes CASSTQDTEAFF. V gene TRBV2 combines with J gene TRBJ1-1; no clear D gene. The V end was cut by 5 bases, the J end by 3 bases, with 7 bases between. There are 12 residues in the CDR3. Germline V gives CDR1 SNHLY, CDR2 FYNNEI. Full variable domain (outside the CDR3, taken from reference TRBV2 and TRBJ1-1): EPEVTQTPSHQVTQMGQEVILRCVPISNHLYFYWYRQILGQKVEFLVSFYNNEISEKSEIFDDQFSVERPDGSNFTLKIRSTKLEDSAMYFCASSTQDTEAFFGQGTRLTVV.